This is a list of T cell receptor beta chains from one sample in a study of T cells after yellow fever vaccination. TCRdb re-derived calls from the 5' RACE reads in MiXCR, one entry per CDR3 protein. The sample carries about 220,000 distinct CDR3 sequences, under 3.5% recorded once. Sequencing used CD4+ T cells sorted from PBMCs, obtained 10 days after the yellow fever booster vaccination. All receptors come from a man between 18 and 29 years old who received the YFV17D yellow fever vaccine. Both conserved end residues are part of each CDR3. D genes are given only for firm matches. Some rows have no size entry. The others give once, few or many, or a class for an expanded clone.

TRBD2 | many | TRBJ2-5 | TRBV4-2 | CASSQGLAGGQETQYF | TGTGCCAGCAGCCAAGGTCTAGCGGGGGGACAAGAGACCCAGTACTTC
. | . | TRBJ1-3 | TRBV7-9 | CASSASGSRNTIYF | TGTGCCAGCAGCGCTAGCGGAAGTCGAAACACCATATATTTT
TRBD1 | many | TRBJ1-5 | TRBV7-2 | CASSFSTTGVQPQHF | TGTGCCAGCAGCTTCTCGACAACAGGGGTTCAGCCCCAGCATTTT
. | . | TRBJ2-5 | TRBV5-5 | CASSQHRETQYF | TGTGCCAGCAGCCAACACCGGGAGACCCAGTACTTC
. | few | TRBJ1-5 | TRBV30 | CAWSLGGEQPQHF | TGTGCCTGGAGTCTAGGGGGAGAGCAGCCCCAGCATTTT
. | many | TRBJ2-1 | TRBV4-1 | CASSRAGVSYNEQFF | TGCGCCAGCAGCCGAGCCGGGGTATCCTACAATGAGCAGTTCTTC
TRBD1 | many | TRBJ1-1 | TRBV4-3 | CASSQVIGGYTEAFF | TGCGCCAGCAGCCAAGTTATAGGGGGCTACACTGAAGCTTTCTTT
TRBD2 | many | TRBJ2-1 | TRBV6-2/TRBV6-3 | CASSPGTSGGAGYLEQFF | TGTGCCAGCAGTCCTGGGACTAGCGGGGGGGCCGGCTACCTTGAGCAGTTCTTC
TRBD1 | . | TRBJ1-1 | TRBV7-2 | CASSHGVRTGGLVNTEAFF | TGTGCCAGCAGCCACGGGGTCAGGACAGGGGGACTGGTAAACACTGAAGCTTTCTTT
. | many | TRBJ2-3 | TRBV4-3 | CASSPSYGGEADTQYF | TGCGCCAGCAGCCCGTCCTATGGGGGAGAGGCAGATACGCAGTATTTT